This TCR beta chain was profiled in a study of human T cells and chemical hapten exposure. TCRdb itself ran the RACE reads through MiXCR, one entry per CDR3 protein. Of 110,000 or so distinct CDR3 sequences listed, 34% are singletons. Indicated time point: patch test 3, about 24 weeks after DPC sensitization. Treatment of the sample: therapeutic diphenylcyclopropenone sensitization with weekly scalp DPC. Participating donors were patients with alopecia, aged 18 to 70 years, considered appropriate candidates for DPC. V shed 2 bases, J shed 1 base, and the junction held 8 bases outside the gene matches. This CDR3 has 17 residues. The germline V gene encodes CDR1 SGDLS and CDR2 YYNGEE.

This TCR was recovered from a man in his forties with alopecia areata. Some clones in this sample may be carry-over from other donors' samples. The chain recombines TRBV9 with TRBJ2-2; 7 nucleotides agree with TRBD2. This sample comprised whole blood, obtained in connection with sensitization to the hapten diphenylcyclopropenone (DPC). CDR3 residues: CASSVGPSGENTGELFF. The CDR3 DNA reads TGTGCCAGCAGCGTGGGCCCTAGCGGAGAGAACACCGGGGAGCTGTTTTTT.